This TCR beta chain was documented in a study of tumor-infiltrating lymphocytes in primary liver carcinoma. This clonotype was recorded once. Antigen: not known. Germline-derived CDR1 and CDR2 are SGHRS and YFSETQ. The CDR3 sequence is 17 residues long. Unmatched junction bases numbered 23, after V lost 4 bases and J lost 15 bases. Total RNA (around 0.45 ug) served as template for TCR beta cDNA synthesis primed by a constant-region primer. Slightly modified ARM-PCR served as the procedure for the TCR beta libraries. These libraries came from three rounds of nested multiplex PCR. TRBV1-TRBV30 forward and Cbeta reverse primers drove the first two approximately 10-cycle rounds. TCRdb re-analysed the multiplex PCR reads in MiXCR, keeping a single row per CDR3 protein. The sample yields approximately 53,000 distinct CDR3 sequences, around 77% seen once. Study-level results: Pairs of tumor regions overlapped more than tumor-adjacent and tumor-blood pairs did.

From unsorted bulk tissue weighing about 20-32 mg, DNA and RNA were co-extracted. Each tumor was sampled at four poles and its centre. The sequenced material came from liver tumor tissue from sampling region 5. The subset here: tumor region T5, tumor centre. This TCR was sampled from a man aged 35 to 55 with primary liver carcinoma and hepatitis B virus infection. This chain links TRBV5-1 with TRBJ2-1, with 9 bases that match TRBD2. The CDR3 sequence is CASSTGTSSYSYNERFF. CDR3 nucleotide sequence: TGCGCCAGCAGCACAGGGACTAGCAGCTACTCCTACAATGAACGGTTCTTC.